Shown below are 8 T cell receptor beta chains from a single sample sequenced in a study of blood T cell repertoires in COVID-19 (dated by TCRdb to 2020 to 2021). The method behind the library was the immunoSEQ multiplex PCR assay. Here the immuneACCESS table is served through TCRdb, limited to in-frame sequences with V and J called. Missing clones are a known gap in these copies; in checked studies unresolved V genes cover under half, and the rest lacks a known reason. In all, the sample holds roughly 250,000 clones, and roughly 91% of those were seen once. About 2.3% of the sample belongs to the ten largest clones. Sequenced material: PBMCs or T cells enriched from blood (not recorded which). These receptors were taken from a woman aged 40 to 50 with acute COVID-19.

This clone has only a few counts. The CDR3 region has the DNA TGTGCCAGCAGCCCCGGGACTAGTTTGGAGACCCAGTACTTC. It translates to CASSPGTSLETQYF. The V call is TRBV7-3, the J call TRBJ2-5, with 8 bases fitting TRBD2. The junction had 7 bases not matched to a gene; V was cut back by 5 bases and J by 5 bases. The CDR3 runs to 14 residues. Germline CDR1 and CDR2: SGHTA and FQGTGA.

The genes are TRBV7-3 and TRBJ1-2; D is ambiguous. This CDR3 is 14 amino acids long. Trimming left V 4 bases short and J 7 bases short, with 16 bases between. Germline lookup yields CDR1 SGHTA and CDR2 FQGTGA. The CDR3 DNA reads as TGTGCCAGCAGCTCGGCGGGAATTAGAGGTGGCTACACCTTC. Amino acids: CASSSAGIRGGYTF. The variable domain in full, with the rest retrieved from reference TRBV7-3 and TRBJ1-2, is GAGVSQTPSNKVTEKGKYVELRCDPISGHTALYWYRQSLGQGPEFLIYFQGTGAADDSGLPNDRFFAVRPEGSVSTLKIQRTERGDSAVYLCASSSAGIRGGYTFGSGTRLTVV.

The J gene is TRBJ1-5, the V gene TRBV6-2 or TRBV6-3; TRBD1 matches at 8 bases. The germline gives CDR1 MNHEY, CDR2 SVGEGT. This CDR3 has 14 amino acids. Trimming at V came to 3 bases and at J to 5 bases, leaving 3 bases not matched to a gene. CDR3 nucleotides: TGTGCCAGCAGTTATGGGACAGGCTATCAGCCCCAGCATTTT. Translating it yields CASSYGTGYQPQHF.

V and J are TRBV7-2 and TRBJ2-7; no clear D gene. The CDR3 has 13 residues. V gave up 3 bases and J gave up 4 bases, with 10 bases separating them. Germline V gene lookup returns CDR1 SGHTA and CDR2 FQGNSA. The CDR3 sequence is CASSFLGQYEQYF. The CDR3 DNA follows: TGTGCCAGCAGCTTCCTGGGCCAATACGAGCAGTACTTC.

This rearrangement joins TRBV6-1 to TRBJ1-6; D is perhaps TRBD1 (5 bases). V shed 0 bases and J shed 9 bases, with 12 bases lying between them. Germline lookup yields CDR1 MNHNS and CDR2 SASEGT. This CDR3 spans 15 amino acids. As DNA, the CDR3 is TGTGCCAGCAGTGAAGCGCTGCGGGGGGGTTCACCCCTCCACTTT. It encodes CASSEALRGGSPLHF.

The chain couples TRBV25-1 to TRBJ2-3; the match to TRBD2 covers 8 bases. The CDR3 has 14 amino acids. The germline V gene encodes CDR1 MGHDK and CDR2 SYGVNS. V was clipped by 7 bases and J by 6 bases; unmatched bases: 9. CDR3 loop: CASTQGTRPDTQYF. For the CDR3, the DNA is TGTGCCAGCACCCAAGGGACTAGACCCGATACGCAGTATTTT. Complete variable domain (other parts from reference TRBV25-1 and TRBJ2-3): EADIYQTPRYLVIGTGKKITLECSQTMGHDKMYWYQQDPGMELHLIHYSYGVNSTEKGDLSSESTVSRIRTEHFPLTLESARPSHTSQYLCASTQGTRPDTQYFGPGTRLTVL.

The chain joins TRBV5-4 to TRBJ2-7; D may be TRBD2 (6 bases). The CDR3 runs to 15 residues. Trimming took 5 bases from V and 2 from J, leaving 17 bases between them. Germline V gives CDR1 SGHNT, CDR2 YYREEE (reference sequence). CDR3 sequence (DNA): TGTGCCAGCAGTTTACGCCACGGCGGGGCCTACGAGCAGTACTTC. Its protein is CASSLRHGGAYEQYF.

This clone is classed as medium-sized. This chain's CDR3 is CASSLGTRGQETQYF. Here the CDR3 DNA reads TGTGCCAGCAGCTTAGGGACTCGGGGGCAAGAGACCCAGTACTTC. The chain combines TRBV11-2 with TRBJ2-5; D might be TRBD2 (6 bases). Germline lookup yields CDR1 SGHAT and CDR2 FQNNGV. The CDR3 contains 15 residues. V was trimmed by 1 base and J by 2 bases, leaving 11 bases between them.